This T cell receptor beta chain came from a study of T cell responses to AZD1222 COVID-19 vaccine. Study summary: Combined were second doses at about 4 or about 12 weeks.

Whole-study results and caveats: White British donors predominated, females outnumbered males, and clonal diversity was possibly underestimated. Researchers took repertoire samples only after the peak T cell response had come. The study identified only 6 or 7 AZD1222 recipients as seropositive at baseline.

Germline V gives CDR1 SGHAT, CDR2 FQDESV (reference sequence). CDR3 length: 15 amino acids. V lost 5 bases to trimming and J lost 8 bases; unmatched junction nucleotides: 10. Remarks on this clone: Antigen specificity is unknown.

Measured with immunoSEQ multiplex PCR; TCRdb has only the in-frame clones, and not every one. This table has roughly 160,000 clones, approximately 91% appearing once. This chain uses TRBV11-1 with TRBJ2-1, with 9 bases fitting TRBD2. The sequence was collected from an adult in good health. The sequencing here drew on peripheral blood, taken on day 0 of AZD1222 vaccination. The DNA of the CDR3 is TGTGCCAGCAGCCTTAGCGGGAGAGGGGTGGATGAGCAGTTCTTC. It codes for CASSLSGRGVDEQFF.